The next 2 T cell receptor beta chains were all read from a single sample in a study of CD8 T cells in Susac syndrome (dated by TCRdb to the late 2010s). The method behind the library was the immunoSEQ multiplex PCR assay. RNA was extracted with the RNeasy kit and roughly 0.45 to 1 ug was reverse transcribed using random hexamers. TCRdb itself trimmed the public reads at Q25 with fastp, ran MiXCR and retained productive beta chains. All rows with the same CDR3 protein become a single entry with the most common DNA and genes. Here the sample has some 77,000 distinct CDR3 sequences; just over 90% occur a single time. The ten largest make up 0.5% to 0.65% of the sample. Input material: CD4+ T cells from PBMCs. These receptors were collected from a human donor with Susac syndrome.

The J gene is TRBJ2-7, the V gene TRBV6-1, with D possibly called TRBD1 or TRBD2 (6 bases each). Germline CDR1 and CDR2: MNHNS and SASEGT. The CDR3 covers 17 residues. Trimming removed 6 bases at V and 2 bases at J, with 23 bases between. CDR3 amino acids: CASRSDLFRGQTYEQYF. DNA of the CDR3: TGTGCCAGCAGGAGTGATCTTTTCCGGGGGCAGACCTACGAGCAGTACTTC.

The chain employs TRBV30 and TRBJ2-3; unclear D gene. Trimming took off 5 bases at V and 0 bases at J, with 9 bases between the two ends. CDR3 length: 13 amino acids. Germline assignment: CDR1 GTSNPN and CDR2 SVGIG (reference sequence). CDR3 protein: CAWDFGSTDTQYF. In nucleotides, the CDR3 is TGTGCCTGGGACTTCGGGAGCACAGATACGCAGTATTTT.